The 13 T cell receptor beta chains reported below all come from one sample, sequenced in a study of cytomegalovirus exposure and HLA in healthy donors. TCRdb's table, derived via immunoSEQ multiplex PCR, lists solely in-frame clones and lacks some. The table shows around 150,000 clones, with over 85% occurring only once. Sequenced material: PBMCs. The receptors shown here come from a woman between 18 and 29 years old in good health and CMV-seropositive.

The chain is built from TRBV18 and TRBJ2-1, with 10 positions matching TRBD2. After removal of 3 bases from V and 6 bases from J, the junction contained 5 bases not matched to a gene. The CDR3 loop spans 15 amino acids. Germline CDR1 and CDR2: KGHSH and LQKENI. The CDR3 reads CASSPLAGEFNEQFF. DNA for the CDR3: TGTGCCAGCTCACCGCTAGCGGGAGAATTCAATGAGCAGTTCTTC.

This clone came up once. The rearrangement joins TRBV11-2 to TRBJ1-5; TRBD1 matches at 7 bases. CDR1 and CDR2 from the germline V gene are SGHAT and FQNNGV. The CDR3 is made up of 16 amino acids. V shed 3 bases, J shed 3 bases, and the junction held 8 bases outside the gene matches. The CDR3 bases are TGTGCCAGCAGCTTCCCCGTGGACAGGCACAATCAGCCCCAGCATTTT. Protein: CASSFPVDRHNQPQHF.

The chain is built from TRBV6-6 and TRBJ1-1, with D unclear. Germline CDR1 reads MNHNY; CDR2 reads SVGAGI (reference sequence). This CDR3 is built from 13 residues. Trimming removed 7 bases at V and 5 bases at J, with 14 bases between. The CDR3 reads CASKPPGWTEAFF. The CDR3 region has the DNA TGTGCCAGCAAGCCCCCAGGTTGGACTGAAGCTTTCTTT.

The chain has TRBV30 and TRBJ2-1, with D possibly TRBD2 on 5 matching bases. The germline gives CDR1 GTSNPN, CDR2 SVGIG (reference sequence). This CDR3 region has 14 residues. The V end was cut by 0 bases, the J end by 6 bases, with 12 bases between. The CDR3: CAWSVLRASNEQFF. In DNA form, the CDR3 reads TGTGCCTGGAGTGTTCTGCGGGCATCCAATGAGCAGTTCTTC.

V gene TRBV5-1 combines with J gene TRBJ2-1, with TRBD1 identical over 9 bases. Germline loops: CDR1 SGHRS, CDR2 YFSETQ. V lost 4 bases, J lost 9 bases, and 8 bases stayed unmatched. This CDR3 is 14 amino acids long. CDR3 in DNA: TGCGCCAGCAGCCATCCGGGACAGGGAGTTGAGCAGTTCTTC. It translates to CASSHPGQGVEQFF.

This clone was counted once. The rearrangement links TRBV10-3 to TRBJ2-1; 8 bases are a match to TRBD2. The CDR3 covers 13 residues. Germline-derived CDR1 and CDR2 are ENHRY and SYGVKD. V dropped 7 bases and J dropped 4; count of bases not matched to a gene: 3. The CDR3 DNA reads as TGTGCCATCACTAGCGGGCCGTACAATGAGCAGTTCTTC. Translated: CAITSGPYNEQFF.

The rearrangement uses TRBV25-1 and TRBJ2-7, with TRBD2 as a possible D gene (5 bases). V lost 2 bases and J lost 7, with 18 bases in between. There are 15 residues in the CDR3. Germline V gene lookup returns CDR1 MGHDK and CDR2 SYGVNS. The CDR3 DNA reads as TGTGCCAGCAGTGAAGCGACGGGATACGCTTATGAGCAGTACTTC. Residues: CASSEATGYAYEQYF.

This chain uses TRBV11-3 with TRBJ1-1; a weak D match, TRBD1 (5 bases). Germline V lookup: CDR1 SGHNT, CDR2 YENEEA. The CDR3 sequence is 11 residues long. The V end lost 5 bases, the J end lost 7 bases, and 8 bases lay between the germline ends. CDR3 amino acids: CASSTGVEAFF. DNA for the CDR3: TGTGCCAGCAGCACAGGCGTTGAAGCTTTCTTT. Variable domain in full (rest from reference TRBV11-3 and TRBJ1-1): EAGVVQSPRYKIIEKKQPVAFWCNPISGHNTLYWYLQNLGQGPELLIRYENEEAVDDSQLPKDRFSAERLKGVDSTLKIQPAELGDSAVYLCASSTGVEAFFGQGTRLTVV.

V gene TRBV29-1 combines with J gene TRBJ1-3, with D tentatively TRBD1 (6 bases). This CDR3 spans 15 amino acids. Deletions cut 5 bases from V and 3 bases from J, with 17 bases between. Germline V CDR1 and CDR2: SQVTM, ANQGSEA. DNA of the CDR3: TGCAGCGTTATAGTCGGACGGGGACATGGAAACACCATATATTTT. Protein product: CSVIVGRGHGNTIYF.

In this sample, this clone turned up once. This rearrangement joins TRBV7-9 to TRBJ1-1, with 7 bases lining up with TRBD1. V lost 3 bases to trimming and J lost 8 bases; unmatched junction nucleotides: 6. The CDR3 extends over 13 amino acids. Germline-derived CDR1 and CDR2 are SEHNR and FQNEAQ (reference sequence). The CDR3 sequence: CASSFRTGDEAFF. In nucleotides, the CDR3 is TGTGCCAGCAGCTTTAGAACAGGGGACGAAGCTTTCTTT.

J is TRBJ2-7 and V is TRBV27; 11 nucleotides match TRBD2. CDR3 length: 14 residues. V shed 5 bases and J 5 bases; nucleotides not matched to a gene: 5. Germline lookup yields CDR1 MNHEY and CDR2 SMNVEV (reference sequence). CDR3 protein: CASSVGLAVDEQYF. As DNA, the CDR3 is TGTGCCAGCAGTGTGGGACTAGCGGTCGACGAGCAGTACTTC.

The V and J genes are TRBV7-2 and TRBJ2-5, with TRBD2 matching over 9 bases. V shed 2 bases and J 4 bases; nucleotides not matched to a gene: 5. The CDR3 covers 15 residues. From germline, CDR1 is SGHTA and CDR2 FQGNSA. CDR3 nucleotides: TGTGCCAGCAGCTTAATAGCGGGAGTAGGAGAGACCCAGTACTTC. Residues: CASSLIAGVGETQYF.

This clone was picked up one time. The chain has TRBV29-1 and TRBJ1-5; TRBD1 matches 8 bases. Germline V CDR1 and CDR2: SQVTM, ANQGSEA. Trimming removed 7 bases from V and 6 bases from J; junction bases left unmatched: 14. CDR3 size: 15 residues. In nucleotides, the CDR3 is TGCAGCGCCCGGACCGGACAGGGCGTGAGTCAGCCCCAGCATTTT. Translation gives CSARTGQGVSQPQHF.